The rows below give T cell receptor beta chains drawn from one sample of a study of cytomegalovirus exposure and HLA in healthy donors. Assay used: immunoSEQ multiplex PCR; TCRdb lists only in-frame clones, some missing. The repertoire holds about 100,000 clones, with around 60% as singletons. Specimen: PBMCs. Every receptor here comes from a human donor in good health. Both conserved end residues are part of each CDR3. A D gene is named only where the DNA matches it firmly. Clone size is not always given. Where it is, it says once, few, many or a class for expanded clones.

CDR3 length: 13; V gene: TRBV11-2; D gene: TRBD1; J gene: TRBJ1-2; clone size: -; CDR3 DNA: TGTGCCATCACCACAGGACAGGGTCCTGGCTACACCTTC; CDR3 protein: CAITTGQGPGYTF
CDR3 length: 13; V gene: TRBV9; D gene: -; J gene: TRBJ2-5; clone size: -; CDR3 DNA: TGTGCCAGCAGTGGGACATCGCAAGAGACCCAGTACTTC; CDR3 protein: CASSGTSQETQYF
CDR3 length: 13; V gene: TRBV6-6; D gene: -; J gene: TRBJ1-5; clone size: -; CDR3 DNA: TGTGCCAGCAGTGCGGGGACTTCTCAGCCCCAGCATTTT; CDR3 protein: CASSAGTSQPQHF
CDR3 length: 20; V gene: TRBV7-4; D gene: TRBD1; J gene: TRBJ2-5; clone size: -; CDR3 DNA: TGTGCCAGCAGCTTAGAGGGGGGGGACGGGACAGGGGGCCTCCAAGAGACCCAGTACTTC; CDR3 protein: CASSLEGGDGTGGLQETQYF
CDR3 length: 15; V gene: TRBV10-3; D gene: TRBD2; J gene: TRBJ2-3; clone size: -; CDR3 DNA: TGTGCCATCAGTGCTGGGACTAGTCGCACAGATACGCAGTATTTT; CDR3 protein: CAISAGTSRTDTQYF
CDR3 length: 11; V gene: TRBV7-8; D gene: TRBD1; J gene: TRBJ1-2; clone size: few; CDR3 DNA: TGTGCCGCAGGGGGAAACTATGGCTACACCTTC; CDR3 protein: CAAGGNYGYTF
CDR3 length: 15; V gene: TRBV5-1; D gene: -; J gene: TRBJ2-5; clone size: -; CDR3 DNA: TGCGCCAGCAGCTCCGTCGGTGACGGGGAAGAGACCCAGTACTTC; CDR3 protein: CASSSVGDGEETQYF
CDR3 length: 13; V gene: TRBV6-1; D gene: -; J gene: TRBJ1-1; clone size: -; CDR3 DNA: TGTGCCAGCAGCTACCAGGGAAACACTGAAGCTTTCTTT; CDR3 protein: CASSYQGNTEAFF
CDR3 length: 13; V gene: TRBV6-1; D gene: -; J gene: TRBJ1-5; clone size: few; CDR3 DNA: TGTGCCAGCAGTGTCCAGGGTGGTCAGCCCCAGCATTTT; CDR3 protein: CASSVQGGQPQHF
CDR3 length: 13; V gene: TRBV6-1; D gene: -; J gene: TRBJ1-1; clone size: -; CDR3 DNA: TGTGCCAGCAGTGAAGTTGTCAGCACTGAAGCTTTCTTT; CDR3 protein: CASSEVVSTEAFF
CDR3 length: 16; V gene: TRBV7-9; D gene: -; J gene: TRBJ2-2; clone size: -; CDR3 DNA: TGTGCCAGCAGCCGACTAGGACAGGCCAACACCGGGGAGCTGTTTTTT; CDR3 protein: CASSRLGQANTGELFF
CDR3 length: 16; V gene: TRBV6-1; D gene: TRBD1; J gene: TRBJ2-5; clone size: few; CDR3 DNA: TGTGCCAGCAGTGAAGCATCCGGGACAGGGCAAGAGACCCAGTACTTC; CDR3 protein: CASSEASGTGQETQYF
CDR3 length: 15; V gene: TRBV25-1; D gene: TRBD1; J gene: TRBJ2-5; clone size: -; CDR3 DNA: TGTGCCAGCAGTACCCCGACAGGGTTAGGGGAGACCCAGTACTTC; CDR3 protein: CASSTPTGLGETQYF
CDR3 length: 13; V gene: TRBV18; D gene: -; J gene: TRBJ2-1; clone size: -; CDR3 DNA: TGTGCCACCCAGGCCGAGAACTACAATGAGCAGTTCTTC; CDR3 protein: CATQAENYNEQFF
CDR3 length: 15; V gene: TRBV27; D gene: TRBD1; J gene: TRBJ2-2; clone size: -; CDR3 DNA: TGTGCCAGCAGGCGGGACAGGAAGAACACCGGGGAGCTGTTTTTT; CDR3 protein: CASRRDRKNTGELFF
CDR3 length: 21; V gene: TRBV28; D gene: TRBD2; J gene: TRBJ2-1; clone size: -; CDR3 DNA: TGTGCCAGCAGTAAACATCCGGGACTAGCGGGAGGGCGGGGTTCCTACAATGAGCAGTTCTTC; CDR3 protein: CASSKHPGLAGGRGSYNEQFF
CDR3 length: 12; V gene: TRBV7-9; D gene: -; J gene: TRBJ2-7; clone size: -; CDR3 DNA: TGTTCCAGCAGCTCGGGCCGGGAAAGACGGTACTTC; CDR3 protein: CSSSSGRERRYF
CDR3 length: 14; V gene: TRBV19; D gene: TRBD1; J gene: TRBJ1-1; clone size: few; CDR3 DNA: TGTGCCAGTAGTATCCGGACAGGGCGAACTGAAGCTTTCTTT; CDR3 protein: CASSIRTGRTEAFF
CDR3 length: 11; V gene: TRBV6-1; D gene: -; J gene: TRBJ2-1; clone size: -; CDR3 DNA: TGTGCCAGCAGGTATATCAATGAGCAGTTCTTC; CDR3 protein: CASRYINEQFF
CDR3 length: 11; V gene: TRBV28; D gene: -; J gene: TRBJ2-7; clone size: -; CDR3 DNA: TGTGCCAGCAGCAGAACCTACGAGCAGTACTTC; CDR3 protein: CASSRTYEQYF
CDR3 length: 15; V gene: TRBV27; D gene: -; J gene: TRBJ2-7; clone size: -; CDR3 DNA: TGTGCCAGCAGTTTAAGGCGGGAATCTGGCCTCGAGCAGTACTTC; CDR3 protein: CASSLRRESGLEQYF
CDR3 length: 13; V gene: TRBV6-1; D gene: -; J gene: TRBJ1-5; clone size: -; CDR3 DNA: TGTGCCAGCAGGGACTTTAGCAATCAGCCCCAGCATTTT; CDR3 protein: CASRDFSNQPQHF
CDR3 length: 15; V gene: TRBV5-1; D gene: -; J gene: TRBJ2-2; clone size: few; CDR3 DNA: TGCGCCAGCAGCGATCTAACAGGCCCCACCGGGGAGCTGTTTTTT; CDR3 protein: CASSDLTGPTGELFF
CDR3 length: 15; V gene: TRBV5-5; D gene: TRBD1; J gene: TRBJ1-4; clone size: -; CDR3 DNA: TGTGCCAGCAGCTCTGGGACAGCGAGATCTGAAAAACTGTTTTTT; CDR3 protein: CASSSGTARSEKLFF
CDR3 length: 14; V gene: TRBV5-6; D gene: TRBD2; J gene: TRBJ2-3; clone size: -; CDR3 DNA: TGTGCCAGCAGCTATAGCGGGAGCACAGATACGCAGTATTTT; CDR3 protein: CASSYSGSTDTQYF
CDR3 length: 14; V gene: TRBV29-1; D gene: -; J gene: TRBJ2-1; clone size: -; CDR3 DNA: TGCAGCGTTGACATGGCGGAGACCTACAATGAGCAGTTCTTC; CDR3 protein: CSVDMAETYNEQFF